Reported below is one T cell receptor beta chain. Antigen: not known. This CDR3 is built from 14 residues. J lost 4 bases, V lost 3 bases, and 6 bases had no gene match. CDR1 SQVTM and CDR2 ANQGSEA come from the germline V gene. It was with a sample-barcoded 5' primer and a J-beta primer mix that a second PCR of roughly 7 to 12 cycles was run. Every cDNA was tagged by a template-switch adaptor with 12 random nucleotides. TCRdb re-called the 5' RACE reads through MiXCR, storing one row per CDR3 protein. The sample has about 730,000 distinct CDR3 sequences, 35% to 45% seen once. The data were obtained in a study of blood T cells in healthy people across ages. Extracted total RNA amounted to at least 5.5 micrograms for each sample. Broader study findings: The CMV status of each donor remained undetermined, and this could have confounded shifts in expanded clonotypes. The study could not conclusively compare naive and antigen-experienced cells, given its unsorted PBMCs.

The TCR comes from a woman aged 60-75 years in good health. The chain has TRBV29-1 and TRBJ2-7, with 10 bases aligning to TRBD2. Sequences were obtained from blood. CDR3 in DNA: TGCAGCGTTGAGGCTAGCGGGGGAGGATACGAGCAGTACTTC. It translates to CSVEASGGGYEQYF.